This TCR beta chain was documented in a study of T cell responses to AZD1222 COVID-19 vaccine. Across the study: Analyses pooled second doses at about 4 or about 12 weeks. Whole-study findings and limits: Reportedly, close to half of spike-specific TCRs are directed against unmutated variant regions. In all cases, repertoires were sampled only after the peak T cell response.

CDR1 and CDR2 (germline): SEHNR, FQNEAQ (reference sequence). The CDR3 extends over 14 amino acids. The V gene end was trimmed by 4 bases and the J gene end by 3 bases; junction bases not matched to a gene: 3. As regards this clone: Antigen unknown.

Sequencing was performed with immunoSEQ multiplex PCR; in TCRdb, only in-frame clones are kept and a portion is missing. The sample holds 150,000 or so clones, roughly nine tenths seen once. This chain links TRBV7-9 with TRBJ1-5; the match to TRBD1 covers 7 bases. The source was peripheral blood, collected on day 0 of AZD1222 vaccination. The receptor was derived from an adult in good health. CDR3: CASSSGGHNQPQHF. For the CDR3, the DNA is TGTGCCAGCAGCTCAGGGGGTCACAATCAGCCCCAGCATTTT.